The 16 T cell receptor beta chains given below trace back to one sample, sequenced in a study of lymphopenia after photon versus proton radiotherapy. Some clones are missing from TCRdb's copy, which holds only in-frame ones; the method was immunoSEQ multiplex PCR. The sample lists roughly 18,000 clones, 70% to 90% seen once, with over 2.5% in the top ten. The source was peripheral blood, collected from a patient treated with photon-based radiotherapy. Source of these receptors: a woman aged 50 to 60 with pancreatic cancer.

The chain is built from TRBV25-1 and TRBJ1-2; 10 bases align to TRBD1. J was trimmed by 2 bases and V by 6 bases; bases with no gene match: 9. CDR1 is MGHDK and CDR2 is SYGVNS in the germline V gene. This CDR3 has 16 amino acids. CDR3 sequence: CASRAPGTGANYGYTF. The DNA of the CDR3 is TGTGCCAGCAGAGCACCCGGGACAGGGGCCAACTATGGCTACACCTTC.

The chain links TRBV28 to TRBJ2-7, with D uncertain. The V end lost 4 bases, the J end lost 2 bases, and 9 bases lay between the germline ends. This CDR3 comprises 13 residues. Per germline, CDR1 MDHEN and CDR2 SYDVKM. The CDR3: CASSSPPAYEQYF. The CDR3 nucleotides read TGTGCCAGCAGTTCCCCCCCTGCCTACGAGCAGTACTTC.

The chain employs TRBV7-8 and TRBJ2-5, with a tentative D call TRBD2 (6 bases). Germline lookup yields CDR1 SGHVS and CDR2 FQNEAQ. Trimming took 1 base from V and 5 from J, leaving 8 bases between them. The CDR3 is 13 amino acids. In nucleotides, the CDR3 is TGTGCCAGCAGCTTAGTTGGAGGGGAGACCCAGTACTTC. Its protein is CASSLVGGETQYF.

This sequence joins TRBV14 and TRBJ2-3, with 9 nucleotides matching TRBD2. This CDR3 is built from 13 residues. V lost 6 bases and J lost 9; bases outside the gene matches: 7. Germline lookup yields CDR1 SGHDN and CDR2 FVKESK. The CDR3: CASSPSGAYTQYF. Written as DNA, the CDR3 is TGTGCCAGCAGTCCTAGCGGGGCATACACGCAGTATTTT.

The V gene is TRBV5-4, the J gene TRBJ1-1; 9 nucleotides agree with TRBD1. V shed 0 bases and J 1 base; nucleotides not matched to a gene: 1. This CDR3 contains 15 residues. The germline CDR1 and CDR2 sequences are SGHNT and YYREEE (reference sequence). CDR3 residues: CASSLGDRENTEAFF. For the CDR3, the DNA is TGTGCCAGCAGCTTGGGGGACAGGGAGAACACTGAAGCTTTCTTT.

The V gene is TRBV19, the J gene TRBJ1-2; D remains unclear. The V gene's germline CDR1 is LNHDA and CDR2 SQIVND (reference sequence). V lost 7 bases, J lost 1 base, and 13 bases lay in between. The CDR3 runs 14 residues. The DNA of the CDR3 is TGTGCCAGTACTATGGACGGAATTAACTATGGCTACACCTTC. Protein product: CASTMDGINYGYTF.

The chain employs TRBV4-3 and TRBJ2-3; D gene unclear. V gave up 1 base and J gave up 2 bases, with 10 bases separating them. This CDR3 comprises 15 residues. Germline-derived CDR1 and CDR2 are LGHNA and YSLEER. Here the CDR3 DNA reads TGCGCCAGCAGCCAAGGGAGTCTCGACACAGATACGCAGTATTTT. Translating it yields CASSQGSLDTDTQYF.

This chain links TRBV9 with TRBJ2-7, with TRBD1 as a possible D gene (5 bases). Trimming removed 0 bases from V and 7 bases from J, with 11 bases in between. This CDR3 comprises 13 residues. Germline-derived CDR1 and CDR2 are SGDLS and YYNGEE. The CDR3 bases are TGTGCCAGCAGCGTAGAGGACACTACGGAGCAGTACTTC. Translation: CASSVEDTTEQYF.

The gene calls are TRBV19 and TRBJ1-3; D might be TRBD1 (5 bases). The germline V gene encodes CDR1 LNHDA and CDR2 SQIVND (reference sequence). CDR3 size: 15 residues. The V and J ends lost 5 bases and 0 bases respectively, with 11 bases between them. CDR3 loop: CASSPDRTSGNTIYF. Written as DNA, the CDR3 is TGTGCCAGTAGTCCAGACAGAACCTCTGGAAACACCATATATTTT.

This clone was counted between two and nine times. The chain joins TRBV6-5 to TRBJ2-1; the D call may be TRBD1 or TRBD2 (5 bases each). This CDR3 contains 16 residues. With 2 bases removed from V and 6 bases from J, the gap between germline ends came to 17 bases. The germline CDR1 and CDR2 sequences are MNHEY and SVGAGI. The CDR3 nucleotides read TGTGCCAGCAGTTACGAGGGGTCTTCGTGGGGCAATGAGCAGTTCTTC. Translation gives CASSYEGSSWGNEQFF.

The CDR3 bases are TGTGCCAGCAGTTTTGCGGGAGGGCAGGATACGCAGTATTTT. Its translation is CASSFAGGQDTQYF. The chain employs TRBV28 and TRBJ2-3; 9 nucleotides match TRBD2. This CDR3 spans 14 amino acids. CDR1 and CDR2 from the germline V gene are MDHEN and SYDVKM. V shed 3 bases and J 6 bases; nucleotides not matched to a gene: 4.

J is TRBJ2-1 and V is TRBV19; either TRBD1 or TRBD2 may supply D (5 bases each). The CDR3 runs 14 residues. Trimming cost V 3 bases and J 6 bases, with 12 bases left between them. CDR1 is LNHDA, CDR2 SQIVND, per germline (reference sequence). The CDR3: CASSILGEGNEQFF. Written as DNA, the CDR3 is TGTGCCAGTAGTATCTTGGGGGAAGGCAATGAGCAGTTCTTC.

The J gene is TRBJ1-4, the V gene TRBV7-9; no clear D. Trimming pared 2 bases from V and 8 bases from J, leaving 9 bases between. CDR1 is SEHNR, CDR2 FQNEAQ, per germline (reference sequence). This CDR3 region has 13 residues. CDR3 residues: CASSLSLQEKLFF. In nucleotides, the CDR3 is TGTGCCAGCAGCTTATCCCTCCAAGAAAAACTGTTTTTT.

V gene TRBV11-2 combines with J gene TRBJ2-7; 7 bases align to TRBD2. The CDR3 is 15 residues long. Unmatched junction bases numbered 5, after V lost 2 bases and J lost 1 base. Germline values: CDR1 SGHAT, CDR2 FQNNGV. The CDR3 loop reads CASSLRLAESYEQYF. In DNA form, the CDR3 reads TGTGCCAGCAGCTTAAGGCTAGCGGAATCCTACGAGCAGTACTTC.

This chain joins TRBV5-5 and TRBJ1-1, with D hard to call. The CDR3 sequence is 14 residues long. Germline V CDR1 and CDR2: SGHKS, YYEKEE (reference sequence). V was pared by 5 bases and J by 1 base, with 12 bases between. The DNA of the CDR3 is TGTGCCAGCAGACTTCAGATGCAGAACACTGAAGCTTTCTTT. This codes for CASRLQMQNTEAFF.

CDR3: CASSLAAGGSGELFF. DNA of the CDR3: TGTGCCAGCAGCTTAGCTGCGGGAGGTTCCGGGGAGCTGTTTTTT. The chain links TRBV7-2 to TRBJ2-2; 8 positions agree with TRBD2. V lost 0 bases and J lost 6; bases outside the gene matches: 3. Germline values: CDR1 SGHTA, CDR2 FQGNSA. The CDR3 is made up of 15 amino acids.